This TCR beta chain was recorded in a study of blood T cell repertoires in COVID-19. The overall study: COVID-19 samples collected from the United States, Italy and Spain covered acute and convalescent phases. T cells, B-cell-depleted T cells, or PBMCs supplied cDNA or gDNA.

The data were produced by immunoSEQ multiplex PCR, yet TCRdb's version contains in-frame clones alone and is incomplete. The data contain roughly 320,000 clones, just under 90% of them singletons. This clone was seen a handful of times. Germline V gives CDR1 SNHLY, CDR2 FYNNEI. CDR3 size: 13 residues. Trimming at V came to 5 bases and at J to 8 bases, leaving 8 bases not matched to a gene. This chain connects TRBV2 to TRBJ1-2; 7 bases map to TRBD1. The receptor comes from a woman between 25 and 40 years old with COVID-19, enrolled during active disease. Material: peripheral blood. CDR3 in DNA: TGTGCCAGCAGTTTTGGGACAGTGGGAGGCTACACCTTC. This translates into CASSFGTVGGYTF.